The T cell receptor beta chain described here comes from a study of human T cells and chemical hapten exposure (dated by TCRdb to about 2021). For the wider study: Libraries were combined into a pool for sequencing, and differences in TCR yield between samples came mainly from small differences in library volumes within the pool. From each blood RNA sample, both TCR alpha and TCR beta chains were sequenced. In alopecia patients, the study followed how the peripheral blood TCR repertoire changed in vivo over primary and secondary sensitization to diphenylcyclopropenone (DPC), a hapten.

Beyond this particular receptor, the publication reports: DPC sensitization did not change the number of TCRs with a frequency above 1 in 1000, and there was no evidence of changes in global repertoire structure. After repeated subsampling, the strength of the expansion versus patch-test correlation and the threshold at which it became significant changed.

Comments on this clonotype: Its antigen target is currently unknown. Base qualities are missing; no much larger clone stands one base away.

For CDR1 and CDR2, the germline V gene lists SQVTM and ANQGSEA. V loses 7 bases, J loses 2 bases, and the germline ends lie 18 bases apart. The CDR3 runs 15 residues from the cysteine to the phenylalanine. Only the CDR3 region is kept as DNA, spanning 45 bases read in frame from base 1. The time point label on this specimen signifies: healthy volunteer bleed at 6 weeks. Total RNA was extracted from unfractionated whole blood that had been collected in Tempus Blood RNA tubes. Roughly 5 healthy volunteers served as TCR sequencing controls and were bled at day 0, 2 weeks and 6 weeks. The protocol used for the library was RACE. Sequencer: NextSeq 500. Library preparation attached unique molecular identifiers to individual cDNA molecules for quantitative, reproducible TCR counting. Per the authors' processing: A median of roughly 98,000 TCRs per sample was observed, with a range of about 23,224 to 700,000. The Decombinator software suite was used to annotate the V, J and CDR3 of the TCR reads. For PS versus PT1 abundance plots, all samples were subsampled to the same number of TCRs (28,000). TCRs were defined as expanded if absent before sensitization and observed at least eight times at the 2-week time point. The public reads were run again by TCRdb, first through fastp at Q25 and then through MiXCR, and only productive beta chains were kept. Each CDR3 protein gets just one entry, which takes the most common genes and DNA from the rows behind it. The V and J calls were not made by the authors but by TCRdb's processing. The sample contains 65,000 to 95,000 distinct CDR3 sequences, around 9.4% of them found a single time. About 1.7% of the sample is in the top ten clones.

The sequence links TRBV29-1 to TRBJ1-3; the D gene cannot be resolved reliably. Sequencing input: whole blood. The receptor's source is a female donor in good health. Some clones in this sample may be carry-over from other donors' samples. The CDR3 protein sequence reads: CSAQERASTGNTIYF. The nucleotide sequence is given as TGCAGCGCCCAAGAGAGGGCTTCAACTGGAAACACCATATATTTT.